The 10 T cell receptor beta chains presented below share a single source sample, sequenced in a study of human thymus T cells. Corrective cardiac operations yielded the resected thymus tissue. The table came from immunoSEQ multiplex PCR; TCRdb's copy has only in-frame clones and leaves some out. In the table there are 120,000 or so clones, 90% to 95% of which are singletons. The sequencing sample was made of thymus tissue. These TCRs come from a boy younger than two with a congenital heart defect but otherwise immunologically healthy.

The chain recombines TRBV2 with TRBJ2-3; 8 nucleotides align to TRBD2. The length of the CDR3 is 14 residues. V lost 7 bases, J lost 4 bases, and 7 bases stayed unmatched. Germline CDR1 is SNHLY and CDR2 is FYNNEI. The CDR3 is CASTRGDRPDTQYF. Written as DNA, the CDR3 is TGTGCCAGCACGCGGGGGGACCGTCCAGATACGCAGTATTTT. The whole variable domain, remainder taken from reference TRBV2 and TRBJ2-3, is EPEVTQTPSHQVTQMGQEVILRCVPISNHLYFYWYRQILGQKVEFLVSFYNNEISEKSEIFDDQFSVERPDGSNFTLKIRSTKLEDSAMYFCASTRGDRPDTQYFGPGTRLTVL.

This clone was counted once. The CDR3 loop is CASSSYLQRGGPDTQYF. In DNA form, the CDR3 reads TGTGCCAGCAGCTCCTATTTACAACGGGGGGGCCCAGATACGCAGTATTTT. The chain links TRBV7-9 to TRBJ2-3, with 8 bases lining up with TRBD2. This CDR3 region has 17 residues. Germline V CDR1 and CDR2: SEHNR, FQNEAQ (reference sequence). Trimming at V came to 4 bases and at J to 4 bases, leaving 13 bases not matched to a gene.

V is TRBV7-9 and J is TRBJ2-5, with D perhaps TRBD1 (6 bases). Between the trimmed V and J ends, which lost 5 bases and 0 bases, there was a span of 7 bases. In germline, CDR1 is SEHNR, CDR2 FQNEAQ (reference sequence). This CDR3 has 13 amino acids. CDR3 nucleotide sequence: TGTGCCAGCAGCCGGGACAACCAAGAGACCCAGTACTTC. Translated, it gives CASSRDNQETQYF.

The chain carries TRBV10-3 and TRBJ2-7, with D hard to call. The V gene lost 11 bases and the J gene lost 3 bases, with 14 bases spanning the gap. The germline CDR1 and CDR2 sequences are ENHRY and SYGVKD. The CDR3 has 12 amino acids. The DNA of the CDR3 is TGTGCCGTCGGAACGGGCAGCTACGAGCAGTACTTC. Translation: CAVGTGSYEQYF.

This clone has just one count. CDR3 in DNA: TGTGCCAGCCGAACCGGGGGGTGGCCTGAAGCTTTCTTT. Encoded protein: CASRTGGWPEAFF. The chain links TRBV28 to TRBJ1-1; D is possibly TRBD1 (5 bases). The CDR3 has 13 amino acids. Germline values: CDR1 MDHEN, CDR2 SYDVKM. Between the trimmed V and J ends, which lost 8 bases and 6 bases, there was a span of 16 bases.

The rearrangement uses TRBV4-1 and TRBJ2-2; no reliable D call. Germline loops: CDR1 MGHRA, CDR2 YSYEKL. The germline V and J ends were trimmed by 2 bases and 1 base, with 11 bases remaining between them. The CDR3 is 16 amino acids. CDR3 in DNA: TGCGCCAGCAGCCAAACCGACCGAAAGAACACCGGGGAGCTGTTTTTT. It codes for CASSQTDRKNTGELFF.

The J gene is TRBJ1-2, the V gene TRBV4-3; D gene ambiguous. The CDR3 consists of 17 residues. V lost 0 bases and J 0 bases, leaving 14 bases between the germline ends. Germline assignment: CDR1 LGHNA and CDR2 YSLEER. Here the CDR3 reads CASSQDPHDRPNYGYTF. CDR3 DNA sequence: TGCGCCAGCAGCCAAGATCCCCACGATAGGCCTAACTATGGCTACACCTTC.

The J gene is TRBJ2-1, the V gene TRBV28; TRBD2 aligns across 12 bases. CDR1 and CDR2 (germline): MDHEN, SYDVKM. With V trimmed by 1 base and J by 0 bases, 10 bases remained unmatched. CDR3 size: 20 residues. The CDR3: CASSLSRTSGVHLSYNEQFF. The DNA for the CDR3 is TGTGCCAGCAGTTTATCCCGGACTAGCGGGGTACACCTCTCCTACAATGAGCAGTTCTTC.

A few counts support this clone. The CDR3 DNA is TGTGCCACACGGGACTTTTCGAGCTCCTACGAGCAGTACTTC. Translating it yields CATRDFSSSYEQYF. The J gene is TRBJ2-7, the V gene TRBV10-3; D might be TRBD2 (6 bases). This CDR3 has 14 residues. The germline V and J ends were trimmed by 10 bases and 0 bases, with 16 bases remaining between them. CDR1 ENHRY and CDR2 SYGVKD come from the germline V gene.

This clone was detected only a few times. The CDR3 region has the DNA TGCGCCAGCAGCCCTCGGGACAGGGTTTATAATTCACCCCTCCACTTT. It translates to CASSPRDRVYNSPLHF. This sequence joins TRBV4-1 and TRBJ1-6; 9 nucleotides match TRBD1. This CDR3 spans 16 amino acids. V shed 4 bases, J shed 4 bases, and the junction held 5 bases outside the gene matches. Germline values: CDR1 MGHRA, CDR2 YSYEKL.